This T cell receptor (beta chain) originates from a study of lymphopenia after photon versus proton radiotherapy. Study outcomes and limitations: Proton therapy kept repertoires fairly stable, unlike photons, which gained effector/memory cells. Better survival with proton therapy was suggested as possible, not demonstrated.

This CDR3 is 16 amino acids long. V shed 5 bases and J 0 bases; nucleotides not matched to a gene: 9. CDR1 and CDR2 (germline): MDHEN, SYDVKM. On this clone: Its cognate antigen is unknown.

TCRdb's copy holds only in-frame clones and misses some; the assay was immunoSEQ multiplex PCR. The sample shows 52,000 or so clones, 92% of them seen only once. The rearrangement joins TRBV28 to TRBJ1-1; 7 nucleotides line up with TRBD1. The specimen comprised peripheral blood, sampled from a patient treated with photon-based radiotherapy. The receptor's source is a middle-aged woman with cholangiocarcinoma. The CDR3 bases are TGTGCCAGCAGTCCGACCTCCAGGGGGGTGAACACTGAAGCTTTCTTT. It is translated as CASSPTSRGVNTEAFF.